The 18 T cell receptor beta chains listed next were all sequenced from one sample in a study of shared clonotypes between healthy human individuals. As defined, naive CD8 cells were CD45RO-negative and positively selected for CCR7, with terminally differentiated effector memory CD45RA+ cells excluded. Repertoires were generated with immunoSEQ multiplex PCR, while TCRdb's copy carries only in-frame clones and drops some. The sample includes about 680,000 clones, about 91% of them seen just once. The sample taken for sequencing was naive CD8+ T cells sorted from blood. All receptors come from a man between 25 and 39 years old in good health.

The chain recombines TRBV29-1 with TRBJ2-1; 8 bases align to TRBD2. V was clipped by 7 bases and J by 5 bases; unmatched bases: 10. This CDR3 has 14 amino acids. Germline V gives CDR1 SQVTM, CDR2 ANQGSEA. The CDR3 reads CSARPAGVNNEQFF. For the CDR3, the DNA is TGCAGCGCCCGACCAGCGGGAGTCAACAATGAGCAGTTCTTC.

This rearrangement joins TRBV9 to TRBJ2-3; no clear D. V shed 0 bases and J shed 1 base, with 12 bases lying between them. Germline V gives CDR1 SGDLS, CDR2 YYNGEE. The CDR3 has 16 residues. The CDR3 sequence: CASSVGAARRTDTQYF. The CDR3 DNA is TGTGCCAGCAGCGTAGGTGCTGCGAGACGCACAGATACGCAGTATTTT.

The chain recombines TRBV21-1 with TRBJ1-5. TRBV21-1 is a pseudogene. CDR3 length: 19 amino acids. The CDR3, as DNA: TGTGCCAGCAGCATCAACCGGGACGCCCTAACCGAGGGCAATCAGCCCCAGCATTTT. Translating it yields CASSINRDALTEGNQPQHF.

With regard to this clone: Other DNA sequences in this sample translate to the same CDR3. The chain has TRBV7-9 and TRBJ2-5; maybe TRBD1 (6 bases). Trimming pared 3 bases from V and 4 bases from J, leaving 9 bases between. Germline V gene lookup returns CDR1 SEHNR and CDR2 FQNEAQ (reference sequence). The CDR3 contains 13 residues. CDR3 residues: CASSLGAGETQYF. DNA for the CDR3: TGTGCCAGCAGCTTGGGGGCCGGAGAGACCCAGTACTTC. The variable domain in full, with the rest retrieved from reference TRBV7-9 and TRBJ2-5, is DTGVSQNPRHKITKRGQNVTFRCDPISEHNRLYWYRQTLGQGPEFLTYFQNEAQLEKSRLLSDRFSAERPKGSFSTLEIQRTEQGDSAMYLCASSLGAGETQYFGPGTRLLVL.

The rearrangement uses TRBV5-1 and TRBJ2-7; the match to TRBD1 covers 7 bases. The CDR3 loop spans 15 amino acids. Looked up from germline, CDR1 is SGHRS and CDR2 is YFSETQ. V lost 3 bases and J lost 6; bases outside the gene matches: 12. CDR3 DNA sequence: TGCGCCAGCAGCTCGACAGGGTCCCCCCAATCCGAGCAGTACTTC. It specifies CASSSTGSPQSEQYF.

Only a few counts were recorded for this clone. The CDR3 here is CASSESREGTNGYTF. The CDR3 DNA is TGTGCCAGCAGTGAATCCAGGGAAGGCACGAATGGCTACACCTTC. The chain has TRBV25-1 and TRBJ1-2; tentative D call: TRBD1 (5 bases). Germline loops: CDR1 MGHDK, CDR2 SYGVNS. The CDR3 covers 15 residues. V was shortened by 1 base and J by 6 bases, with 15 bases between the two germline ends.

This chain connects TRBV6-6 to TRBJ1-5, with 10 nucleotides matching TRBD1. J was trimmed by 5 bases and V by 4 bases; bases with no gene match: 8. CDR1 and CDR2 (germline): MNHNY, SVGAGI (reference sequence). This CDR3 has 16 residues. CDR3 coding DNA: TGTGCCAGCAGTTTATTTGGGACAGGGGTTGATCAGCCCCAGCATTTT. Its translation is CASSLFGTGVDQPQHF.

This clone turned up a few times. The J gene is TRBJ2-1, the V gene TRBV9, with unresolved D. Germline-derived CDR1 and CDR2 are SGDLS and YYNGEE. The CDR3 is 14 amino acids. Trimming removed 4 bases from V and 3 bases from J, with 11 bases in between. The CDR3 loop reads CASSLDAVYNEQFF. CDR3 bases: TGTGCCAGCAGCCTCGATGCCGTCTACAATGAGCAGTTCTTC.

The CDR3 DNA reads as TGTGCCAGCCAGGTTGGGTCGGAGGGTGAGCAGTTCTTC. Its translation: CASQVGSEGEQFF. The chain links TRBV9 to TRBJ2-1, with D possibly being TRBD2 (6 bases). V was clipped by 7 bases and J by 9 bases, with 17 bases between them. This CDR3 comprises 13 residues. Per the germline V gene, CDR1 is SGDLS and CDR2 is YYNGEE.

V gene TRBV2 combines with J gene TRBJ2-7, with 7 bases identical to TRBD1. The CDR3 spans 15 residues. Per the germline V gene, CDR1 is SNHLY and CDR2 is FYNNEI. V lost 8 bases to trimming and J lost 2 bases; unmatched junction nucleotides: 12. CDR3 loop: CASRQWDTGAYEQYF. In nucleotides, the CDR3 is TGTGCCAGCCGACAATGGGATACAGGGGCCTACGAGCAGTACTTC.

The chain uses TRBV2 and TRBJ2-1; TRBD2 might be the D (5 bases). Germline CDR1 and CDR2: SNHLY and FYNNEI. CDR3 length equals 12 residues. Trimming pared 8 bases from V and 4 bases from J, leaving 9 bases between. CDR3 coding DNA: TGTGCCAGCTCCGGGAAGTACAATGAGCAGTTCTTC. Translating gives CASSGKYNEQFF.

The V gene is TRBV6-1, the J gene TRBJ2-7; either TRBD1 or TRBD2 may supply D (6 bases each). In germline, CDR1 is MNHNS, CDR2 SASEGT. The CDR3 contains 17 residues. V was shortened by 0 bases and J by 2 bases, with 17 bases between the two germline ends. The CDR3 loop reads CASSEALGGLSPYEQYF. CDR3 DNA sequence: TGTGCCAGCAGTGAAGCTTTGGGGGGCCTATCTCCCTACGAGCAGTACTTC.

This sequence joins TRBV28 and TRBJ2-5; D gene uncertain. Trimming took off 4 bases at V and 6 bases at J, with 9 bases between the two ends. This CDR3 has 12 amino acids. CDR1 and CDR2 from the germline V gene are MDHEN and SYDVKM. Written as DNA, the CDR3 is TGTGCCAGCAGTTCAAGGGTAAAGACCCAGTACTTC. It specifies CASSSRVKTQYF.

The chain employs TRBV4-1 and TRBJ2-4; 9 bases map to TRBD2. CDR1 is MGHRA, CDR2 YSYEKL, per germline. V trimming: 4 bases; J trimming: 3 bases; junction bases outside the gene matches: 7. The CDR3 is made up of 16 amino acids. Here the CDR3 reads CASSPAGGGGKNIQYF. Here the CDR3 DNA reads TGCGCCAGCAGCCCTGCGGGGGGGGGTGGCAAAAACATTCAGTACTTC.

This clone has a count of ten or more. The rearrangement joins TRBV15 to TRBJ2-7; 12 bases fit TRBD2. This CDR3 is 16 amino acids long. The V and J ends lost 0 bases and 6 bases, in that order; junction bases with no gene match: 6. Germline CDR1 LNHNV, CDR2 YYDKDF (reference sequence). The CDR3 DNA follows: TGTGCCACCAGCAGAGAGAGGGCTAGCGGGAGGGCCGAGCAGTACTTC. Its translation is CATSRERASGRAEQYF.

The chain carries TRBV5-1 and TRBJ2-7; 9 positions match TRBD1. CDR3 length: 17 residues. The V and J ends lost 1 base and 1 base, in that order; junction bases with no gene match: 9. Germline V lookup: CDR1 SGHRS, CDR2 YFSETQ. CDR3 in DNA: TGCGCCAGCAGCTTGTGGGGACAGGGCGAGGGGTCCTACGAGCAGTACTTC. It is translated as CASSLWGQGEGSYEQYF.

V usage is TRBV4-1 and J usage is TRBJ2-2; TRBD1 agrees at 7 bases. This CDR3 is 15 amino acids long. Germline assignment: CDR1 MGHRA and CDR2 YSYEKL. V shed 2 bases, J shed 7 bases, and the junction held 7 bases outside the gene matches. The CDR3 region is CASSQTQGEYGELFF. The CDR3 nucleotides are TGCGCCAGCAGCCAAACTCAGGGGGAGTACGGGGAGCTGTTTTTT.

V usage is TRBV29-1 and J usage is TRBJ2-3; 13 nucleotides match TRBD2. The CDR3 sequence is 17 residues long. The V and J ends lost 7 bases and 0 bases, in that order; junction bases with no gene match: 10. In germline, CDR1 is SQVTM, CDR2 ANQGSEA. As DNA, the CDR3 is TGCAGCGCCCTACTAGCGGGAGGGCCGTGGAGCACAGATACGCAGTATTTT. As protein: CSALLAGGPWSTDTQYF.